Given below is one TCR beta chain in context. The sample is drawn from a study of blood T cell repertoires in COVID-19. Study-wide background: Samples representing acute and convalescent COVID-19 were sourced from the United States, Italy and Spain.

As originally analysed: Estimation of nucleated cell counts relied on the amplification of reference gene primers. Sequencing used immunoSEQ multiplex PCR; TCRdb keeps in-frame clones, though not all of them. The V and J calls and clone size were taken over from that table, and D and trimming were inferred from the DNA. Among about 120,000 clones listed, 77% were seen once. The sequenced sample was peripheral blood. This clonotype was obtained from a human donor in a cohort sampled during active COVID-19.

The DNA of the CDR3 is TGTGCCAGCAGTGAAGCGCGAGGTGGCGGCTACACCTTC. Its protein product is CASSEARGGGYTF. The V gene is TRBV6-1, the J gene TRBJ1-2; D uncertain. The V gene lost 0 bases and the J gene lost 8 bases, with 10 bases spanning the gap. Germline values: CDR1 MNHNS, CDR2 SASEGT. This CDR3 spans 13 amino acids.